These 28 T cell receptor beta chains share one sample of origin, sequenced in a study of T cells in Graves' hyperthyroidism and ophthalmopathy. Regions amplified from RNA transcripts were the TCR beta CDR3 regions. First-round RT-PCR with HTBI primers amplified the TCR CDR3 region. One entry per CDR3 protein results from TCRdb running MiXCR on the multiplex PCR reads. The data show some 360,000 distinct CDR3 sequences, roughly 20% seen once. Specimen: blood. The receptors originated from a woman in her thirties or forties with Graves' ophthalmopathy.

The chain couples TRBV12-3 or TRBV12-4 to TRBJ1-3, with 7 nucleotides matching TRBD1. The length of the CDR3 is 14 residues. Losses at the gene ends were 4 bases for V and 2 bases for J; bases not matched to a gene: 2. CDR3: CASSSGGAGNTIYF. The CDR3 region has the DNA TGTGCCAGCAGTTCAGGGGGAGCTGGAAACACCATATATTTT.

The table lists this clonotype with many counts. The rearrangement joins TRBV6-5 to TRBJ2-2; D gene ambiguous. The CDR3 runs 11 residues. Trimming cost V 2 bases and J 8 bases, with 3 bases left between them. The germline CDR1 and CDR2 sequences are MNHEY and SVGAGI. The DNA for the CDR3 is TGTGCCAGCAGTTACGGTGGGGAGCTGTTTTTT. This gives the protein CASSYGGELFF.

This clonotype was counted ten times or more. This chain connects TRBV28 to TRBJ2-2; possible D gene TRBD1, 5 bases. V was trimmed by 6 bases and J by 1 base, leaving 12 bases between them. Germline V gene lookup returns CDR1 MDHEN and CDR2 SYDVKM. There are 15 residues in the CDR3. CDR3 sequence: CASRQKGQNTGELFF. The CDR3 DNA reads as TGTGCCAGCAGACAAAAGGGGCAGAACACCGGGGAGCTGTTTTTT. Complete variable domain (other parts from reference TRBV28 and TRBJ2-2): DVKVTQSSRYLVKRTGEKVFLECVQDMDHENMFWYRQDPGLGLRLIYFSYDVKMKEKGDIPEGYSVSREKKERFSLILESASTNQTSMYLCASRQKGQNTGELFFGEGSRLTVL.

The chain is built from TRBV20-1 and TRBJ2-5; 12 bases match TRBD2. CDR3 length: 14 residues. Losses at the gene ends were 4 bases for V and 4 bases for J; bases not matched to a gene: 4. Per the germline V gene, CDR1 is DFQATT and CDR2 is SNEGSKA (reference sequence). This CDR3 is CSAIVTSGGETQYF. As DNA, the CDR3 is TGCAGTGCTATAGTGACTAGCGGGGGAGAGACCCAGTACTTC.

V and J are TRBV6-5 and TRBJ2-5, with 8 nucleotides matching TRBD2. The CDR3 consists of 13 residues. Germline V lookup: CDR1 MNHEY, CDR2 SVGAGI. Trimming took 5 bases from V and 5 from J; bases not matched to a gene: 4. The CDR3, as DNA: TGTGCCAGCAGTAACGGGGGGGGGGAGACCCAGTACTTC. Translated: CASSNGGGETQYF.

The chain has TRBV6-1 and TRBJ2-5, with a possible D match to TRBD1 (6 bases). The CDR3 contains 15 residues. V lost 6 bases to trimming and J lost 7 bases, with 21 bases between them. The germline V gene has CDR1 MNHNS and CDR2 SASEGT. The CDR3 DNA reads as TGTGCCAGCAGCCAAGTTCCCGACAGGTTTGCGACCCAGTACTTC. Translated, it gives CASSQVPDRFATQYF.

This clonotype has a count of ten or more. The CDR3 DNA reads as TGTGCCAGTAGTACCTACAACACTGAAGCTTTCTTT. It encodes CASSTYNTEAFF. The J gene is TRBJ1-1, the V gene TRBV19; no clear D gene. The CDR3 has 12 amino acids. CDR1 LNHDA and CDR2 SQIVND come from the germline V gene (reference sequence). Trimming left V 4 bases short and J 2 bases short, with 5 bases between.

The genes are TRBV11-2 and TRBJ2-5; D unresolved. This CDR3 has 13 residues. Germline loops: CDR1 SGHAT, CDR2 FQNNGV. The V end lost 5 bases, the J end lost 1 base, and 8 bases lay between the germline ends. The CDR3, as DNA: TGTGCCAGCAGCCTGCTCCGCCAAGAGACCCAGTACTTC. It is translated as CASSLLRQETQYF.

This clonotype showed up many times. The chain links TRBV28 to TRBJ2-7; 9 nucleotides agree with TRBD1. The V gene end was trimmed by 7 bases and the J gene end by 1 base; junction bases not matched to a gene: 11. The CDR3 consists of 16 residues. Germline CDR1 and CDR2: MDHEN and SYDVKM. CDR3 nucleotide sequence: TGTGCCAGCAATCCACTTGGACAGGGGTTTTCCTACGAGCAGTACTTC. It codes for CASNPLGQGFSYEQYF.

This clonotype came up a few times. A much larger clone is a single base away; this may be a read error. The rearrangement uses TRBV6-1 and TRBJ1-1; possibly TRBD1 for D (5 bases). This CDR3 region has 15 residues. Germline CDR1 is MNHNS and CDR2 is SASEGT. CDR3 residues: CDSSRPGTWNTEAFF. In DNA, the CDR3 is TGTGACAGCAGTCGTCCCGGGACTTGGAACACTGAAGCTTTCTTT.

A note on this clonotype: Germline is not matched at one junction end, which may reflect a read error. This chain uses TRBV27 with TRBJ1-2, with TRBD1 as a possible D gene (5 bases). Germline assignment: CDR1 MNHEY and CDR2 SMNVEV (reference sequence). This CDR3 contains 13 residues. CDR3 amino acids: CASRPTGSYGYNF. CDR3 nucleotide sequence: TGTGCCAGCAGACCAACAGGCTCCTATGGCTACAACTTC.

This clonotype appeared a few times. Since a much larger clone is just one base distant, this may be a read error. The chain is built from TRBV28 and TRBJ2-7; D is possibly TRBD1 or TRBD2 (5 bases each). This CDR3 is 14 amino acids long. Per the germline V gene, CDR1 is MDHEN and CDR2 is SYDVKM. This CDR3 is CGSTPPLGDYEQYF. CDR3 nucleotide sequence: TGTGGCAGCACTCCCCCCCTGGGGGACTACGAGCAGTACTTC.

The chain recombines TRBV7-8 with TRBJ1-2, with a tentative D call TRBD1 (5 bases). There are 16 residues in the CDR3. Germline values: CDR1 SGHVS, CDR2 FQNEAQ. V dropped 5 bases and J dropped 3 bases, with 19 bases sitting between them. The CDR3 region has the DNA TGTGCCAGCAGCCCCCCTCATCTGGGGGACCACTATGGCTACACCTTC. It codes for CASSPPHLGDHYGYTF.

This clonotype was detected many times. The chain recombines TRBV29-1 with TRBJ2-7, with D uncertain. This CDR3 comprises 15 residues. Trimming left V 3 bases short and J 0 bases short, with 15 bases between. Germline CDR1 is SQVTM and CDR2 is ANQGSEA. CDR3 sequence (DNA): TGCAGCGTTGATCAGTGGCGTAAGAGCTCCTACGAGCAGTACTTC. This codes for CSVDQWRKSSYEQYF.

The chain carries TRBV6-5 and TRBJ2-7, with 9 bases lining up with TRBD1. The germline gives CDR1 MNHEY, CDR2 SVGAGI. J lost 4 bases, V lost 2 bases, and 3 bases had no gene match. This CDR3 has 14 amino acids. CDR3 coding DNA: TGTGCCAGCAGTTACAGGGACAGGGAATACGAGCAGTACTTC. This encodes CASSYRDREYEQYF.

This clonotype was detected ten times or more. The chain couples TRBV2 to TRBJ2-7, with D possibly being TRBD2 (6 bases). The CDR3 spans 13 residues. The germline V and J ends were trimmed by 7 bases and 5 bases, with 15 bases remaining between them. Germline CDR1 SNHLY, CDR2 FYNNEI. The CDR3 here is CASTTLWEDEQYF. CDR3 in DNA: TGTGCCAGCACTACCCTCTGGGAGGACGAGCAGTACTTC.

In its sample, this clonotype was seen many times. This chain connects TRBV19 to TRBJ1-2; D possibly corresponds to TRBD1 (5 bases). Germline V gives CDR1 LNHDA, CDR2 SQIVND (reference sequence). CDR3 length equals 13 residues. Trimming removed 5 bases from V and 2 bases from J, with 9 bases in between. CDR3 sequence reads: CASSFRDNYGYTF. The CDR3 DNA follows: TGTGCCAGTAGTTTCCGGGACAACTATGGCTACACCTTC.

The table lists this clonotype with many counts. The chain uses TRBV12-3 or TRBV12-4 and TRBJ1-5; D is ambiguous. The CDR3 loop spans 16 amino acids. The V end was cut by 1 base, the J end by 2 bases, with 12 bases between. As DNA, the CDR3 is TGTGCCAGCAGTTTAGGTTTAGGATCCGGCAATCAGCCCCAGCATTTT. This gives the protein CASSLGLGSGNQPQHF.

This clonotype has only a few counts. J is TRBJ1-1 and V is TRBV7-9, with a tentative D call TRBD1 (6 bases). This CDR3 spans 15 amino acids. The V end lost 5 bases, the J end lost 1 base, and 14 bases lay between the germline ends. Per germline, CDR1 SEHNR and CDR2 FQNEAQ (reference sequence). The DNA of the CDR3 is TGTGCCAGCAGCCGTCGGAGGGGGGCGAACACTGAAGCTTTCTTT. It specifies CASSRRRGANTEAFF.

The rearrangement links TRBV10-3 to TRBJ1-1, with D hard to call. This CDR3 has 13 residues. V gave up 3 bases and J gave up 6 bases, with 11 bases separating them. Germline CDR1 and CDR2: ENHRY and SYGVKD. The CDR3 spells CAISDRGFAEAFF. The DNA for the CDR3 is TGTGCCATCAGTGACCGGGGTTTCGCTGAAGCTTTCTTT.

The chain has TRBV5-1 and TRBJ1-2; 8 bases are a match to TRBD1. This CDR3 is built from 13 residues. V dropped 4 bases and J dropped 6; count of bases not matched to a gene: 5. Germline CDR1 is SGHRS and CDR2 is YFSETQ. The chain's CDR3 is CASSKDRDDGYTF. CDR3 bases: TGCGCCAGCAGCAAGGACAGGGACGATGGCTACACCTTC.

In its sample, this clonotype was seen many times. The chain is built from TRBV20-1 and TRBJ2-5; 10 bases agree with TRBD1. The junction had 7 bases not matched to a gene; V was cut back by 3 bases and J by 9 bases. The CDR3 loop spans 13 amino acids. The germline CDR1 and CDR2 sequences are DFQATT and SNEGSKA (reference sequence). The CDR3 region has the DNA TGCAGTGCTAGGACAGGGGGCGGGGTGTCCCAGTACTTC. It specifies CSARTGGGVSQYF.

Of note for this clonotype: This may be a read error, as it is one base from a much larger clone. V gene TRBV6-5 combines with J gene TRBJ2-3; 8 nucleotides match TRBD2. The ends lost 3 bases at V and 5 bases at J; junction bases unmatched: 7. CDR1 MNHEY and CDR2 SVGAGI come from the germline V gene. The CDR3 contains 15 residues. CDR3 residues: CASSYLAGGVDTQYF. The DNA for the CDR3 is TGTGCCAGCAGTTATTTGGCGGGAGGCGTAGATACGCAGTATTTT.

With regard to this clonotype: A much larger clone differs by one base, so this may be a read error. This chain uses TRBV5-5 with TRBJ1-5, with a possible D match to TRBD1 (5 bases). The length of the CDR3 is 16 residues. Germline V gene sequence: CDR1 SGHKS, CDR2 YYEKEE (reference sequence). The CDR3 spells CASSLQGADINQPRHF. CDR3 in DNA: TGTGCCAGCAGCTTGCAAGGGGCGGATATCAATCAGCCCCGGCATTTT.

This clonotype occurred many times. This sequence joins TRBV20-1 and TRBJ2-7, with D uncertain. CDR3 length: 13 residues. Looked up from germline, CDR1 is DFQATT and CDR2 is SNEGSKA (reference sequence). Trimming left V 2 bases short and J 0 bases short, with 8 bases between. CDR3 coding DNA: TGCAGTGCTAGAACGACGGACTCCTACGAGCAGTACTTC. Amino acid sequence: CSARTTDSYEQYF.

The gene calls are TRBV28 and TRBJ2-5, with D perhaps TRBD2 (7 bases). This CDR3 has 13 residues. Trimming pared 6 bases from V and 9 bases from J, leaving 17 bases between. Germline V gives CDR1 MDHEN, CDR2 SYDVKM. This CDR3 reads CASSEGGGGAQYF. The CDR3 region has the DNA TGTGCCAGCAGCGAAGGAGGGGGGGGAGCCCAGTACTTC.

This clonotype was found a few times. One end of the junction does not line up with germline, which may come from a read error. The rearrangement uses TRBV6-1 and TRBJ1-2; D is undetermined. In germline, CDR1 is MNHNS, CDR2 SASEGT. The length of the CDR3 is 15 residues. CDR3: CASILSEASYYGYNF. CDR3 in DNA: TGTGCCAGCATCCTCAGCGAGGCGTCCTACTATGGCTACAACTTC.

The V gene is TRBV11-2, the J gene TRBJ2-7, with 8 positions matching TRBD1. Germline-derived CDR1 and CDR2 are SGHAT and FQNNGV. The CDR3 is 14 residues long. The V gene end was trimmed by 4 bases and the J gene end by 4 bases; junction bases not matched to a gene: 6. The CDR3 DNA sequence: TGTGCCAGCAGCTACACGGACAGGGTGTACGAGCAGTACTTC. It encodes CASSYTDRVYEQYF.